A single T cell receptor (beta chain) is shown here with its context. The data derive from a study of blood T cell repertoires in COVID-19. Across the study: Sample material is recorded as cDNA or gDNA derived from T cells, B-cell-depleted T cells, or PBMCs.

Trimming pared 5 bases from V and 4 bases from J, leaving 14 bases between. Germline CDR1 reads SEHNR; CDR2 reads FQNEAQ (reference sequence). This CDR3 region has 14 residues. Assay used: immunoSEQ multiplex PCR; TCRdb lists only in-frame clones, some missing. The profile covers some 76,000 clones, with roughly 80% appearing a single time and under 20% taken by the ten largest. This clonotype was obtained from a woman aged 60 to 75 with acute or convalescent COVID-19. The chain joins TRBV7-9 to TRBJ1-1; D gene uncertain. The sequencing input was peripheral blood. The CDR3 coding sequence is TGTGCCAGCAGCAGGGTTATTAGTGGCACTGAAGCTTTCTTT. It yields the protein CASSRVISGTEAFF. Looking up the rest from reference TRBV7-9 and TRBJ1-1 gives the full variable domain: DTGVSQNPRHKITKRGQNVTFRCDPISEHNRLYWYRQTLGQGPEFLTYFQNEAQLEKSRLLSDRFSAERPKGSFSTLEIQRTEQGDSAMYLCASSRVISGTEAFFGQGTRLTVV.